These T cell receptor beta chains were read from a single sample in a study of blood T cell repertoires in COVID-19. The data were produced by immunoSEQ multiplex PCR, yet TCRdb's version contains in-frame clones alone and is incomplete. This table has 45,000 to 70,000 clones, around 91% appearing once. Sequencing was carried out using peripheral blood. The receptor set was obtained from a woman between 55 and 75 years old with active COVID-19. Each CDR3 is given with its conserved first and last residue. Each record gives: D gene, V gene, J gene, clone size, CDR3 DNA, CDR3 protein. The D gene is left open where the match is weak. Clone size is stated in some rows and not others, as once, few, many or a class when expanded.

TRBD1	TRBV2	TRBJ1-2	-	TGTGCCAGCAGCATTGACCAGGGGGTATTGGGGGGCTACACCTTC	CASSIDQGVLGGYTF
TRBD2	TRBV14	TRBJ2-3	-	TGTGCCAGCAGCCAGGGACTAGCGGGGGCGGCGGCAGATACGCAGTATTTT	CASSQGLAGAAADTQYF
TRBD1	TRBV7-7	TRBJ2-2	-	TGTGCTAGCAGCCCGACGACAGGGACGTTCGGGGAGCTGTTTTTT	CASSPTTGTFGELFF
-	TRBV5-1	TRBJ2-5	-	TGCGCCAGCAGCTTGAATGTATTCCAAGAGACCCAGTACTTC	CASSLNVFQETQYF
TRBD2	TRBV27	TRBJ2-3	-	TGTGCCAGCAGCCCTATGGCGCTAGCGGGGGGCTACCATACGCAGTATTTT	CASSPMALAGGYHTQYF
-	TRBV21-1	TRBJ1-1	-	TGTGCCAGCAGCAATCCCCCGACAGGGGGCGGCACTGAAGCTTTCTTT	CASSNPPTGGGTEAFF
TRBD1	TRBV5-6	TRBJ1-6	-	TGTGCCAGCAGCCGACAGGGGCACTCCTATAATTCACCCCTCCACTTT	CASSRQGHSYNSPLHF
-	TRBV7-2	TRBJ2-6	-	TGTGCCAGCAGTGGCTCTCTCGCCAACGTCCTGACTTTC	CASSGSLANVLTF
-	TRBV18	TRBJ1-2	-	TGTGCCAGCTCACCAACGGGGGAATATGGCTACACCTTC	CASSPTGEYGYTF
TRBD2	TRBV5-1	TRBJ2-5	-	TGCGCCAGCAGCTTCGCGGGGGGGAACCAAGAGACCCAGTACTTC	CASSFAGGNQETQYF
TRBD1	TRBV18	TRBJ2-5	once	TGTGCCAGCTCAGGGACAGGGCCACAAGAGACCCAGTACTTC	CASSGTGPQETQYF
-	TRBV30	TRBJ2-1	-	TGTGCCTGGGCTCGGGGACTTAACAATGAGCAGTTCTTC	CAWARGLNNEQFF
-	TRBV6-5	TRBJ1-5	-	TGTGCCAGCAGGCGACTTCCCCATAGCAATCAGCCCCAGCATTTT	CASRRLPHSNQPQHF
-	TRBV6-5	TRBJ2-2	-	TGTGCCAGCAGGACTGCAGGGTATACCGGGGAGCTGTTTTTT	CASRTAGYTGELFF
-	TRBV7-2	TRBJ2-7	-	TGTGCCAGCAGCTTAACAAGAGGGACAACCTACGAGCAGTACTTC	CASSLTRGTTYEQYF
-	TRBV19	TRBJ2-2	-	TGTGCCAGTAGTCAGGAGGGGCCAAACACCGGGGAGCTGTTTTTT	CASSQEGPNTGELFF
-	TRBV6-5	TRBJ1-5	-	TGTGCCAGCGACACCTATAGCAATCAGCCCCAGCATTTT	CASDTYSNQPQHF
-	TRBV11-3	TRBJ2-7	-	TGTGCCAGCAGCTTATCTACTCGCCACGAGCAGTACTTC	CASSLSTRHEQYF
-	TRBV10-3	TRBJ1-5	once	TGTGCCATCTATTATCCGCCCCAGCATTTT	CAIYYPPQHF
-	TRBV7-7	TRBJ1-1	once	TGTGCCAGCAGCTTAGCGCACGGGACTGAAGCTTTCTTT	CASSLAHGTEAFF
TRBD1	TRBV5-1	TRBJ2-2	-	TGCGCCAGCAGCTTGGATTGGACAGGGACCCTTTCTGCCACCGGGGAGCTGTTTTTT	CASSLDWTGTLSATGELFF
TRBD2	TRBV19	TRBJ2-2	-	TGTGCCAGTAGTAGTCTAGCGGGGGGTCACCGGGCCGGGGAGCTGTTTTTT	CASSSLAGGHRAGELFF
-	TRBV7-3	TRBJ2-2	-	TGTGCCAGCAGCTTCATGGGGCTGAACACCGGGGAGCTGTTTTTT	CASSFMGLNTGELFF
-	TRBV18	TRBJ1-1	-	TGTGCCAGCTCACCAACCCAACGGACTGAAGCTTTCTTT	CASSPTQRTEAFF
-	TRBV3-1/TRBV3-2	TRBJ1-2	once	TGTGCCAGCAGCCAAGAGAGGAACTATGGCTACACCTTC	CASSQERNYGYTF
-	TRBV18	TRBJ1-1	-	TGTGCCAGCTCACCATCGACAGGTAACACTGAAGCTTTCTTT	CASSPSTGNTEAFF
-	TRBV6-5	TRBJ1-6	once	TGTGCCAGCACCCGTGGGGCAGGAATTAATTCACCCCTCCACTTT	CASTRGAGINSPLHF
-	TRBV29-1	TRBJ1-2	once	TGCAGCGCGCGTTCGGGACTCGATGACCTAAACTATGGCTACACCTTC	CSARSGLDDLNYGYTF
TRBD2	TRBV30	TRBJ2-1	-	TGTGCCTGGAGGAGGACTAGTAGGGATGAGCAGTTCTTC	CAWRRTSRDEQFF
TRBD1	TRBV3-1/TRBV3-2	TRBJ1-3	-	TGTGCCAGCAGCCCTTGGACAGGGGCAGGAAACACCATATATTTT	CASSPWTGAGNTIYF